The rows below give T cell receptor beta chains drawn from one sample of a study of T cell repertoires in cytomegalovirus infection. MiXCR was run by TCRdb on the reads, yielding one entry per CDR3 protein. The table includes a few hundred thousand distinct CDR3 sequences, roughly 20% detected once. What was sequenced was CD8+ T cells from PBMCs. The receptors come from a human donor in good health (CMV status not recorded). Some clones in this sample may be carry-over from other donors' samples. The CDR3 runs from the conserved cysteine through the conserved F or W. A D gene is named only where the DNA matches it firmly. Only some rows state a clone size, as once, few, many or a class for expanded clones.

.	TRBV28	few	TRBJ2-4	CASSFEGGTNIQYF	TGTGCCAGCAGTTTTGAGGGGGGGACAAACATTCAGTACTTC
TRBD2	TRBV7-2	many	TRBJ2-1	CASSWGLAGAHNEQFF	TGTGCCAGCAGCTGGGGACTAGCGGGGGCCCACAATGAGCAGTTCTTC
.	TRBV14	.	TRBJ2-3	CASSQDGAGVLDTQYF	TGTGCCAGCAGCCAAGATGGGGCTGGGGTACTGGATACGCAGTATTTT
.	TRBV7-2	many	TRBJ2-1	CASSPRMNLNEQFF	TGTGCCAGCAGCCCACGGATGAACCTCAATGAGCAGTTCTTC
.	TRBV5-4	few	TRBJ2-7	CATYSDPLNEQYF	TGTGCCACCTACTCGGATCCCTTGAACGAGCAGTACTTC
.	TRBV7-3	many	TRBJ2-5	CASLLGDQETQYF	TGTGCCAGCCTGCTAGGGGACCAAGAGACCCAGTACTTC
.	TRBV2	.	TRBJ2-7	CASKRGVTYEQYF	TGTGCCAGCAAAAGGGGGGTTACCTACGAGCAGTACTTC
TRBD1	TRBV7-9	many	TRBJ2-3	CASSFPDRESTDTQYF	TGTGCCAGCAGCTTTCCGGACAGGGAAAGCACAGATACGCAGTATTTT
.	TRBV28	few	TRBJ2-7	CASSPLTGTYEQYF	TGTGCCAGCAGTCCCCTGACAGGAACCTACGAGCAGTACTTC
.	TRBV6-6	.	TRBJ2-1	CASSYTTGPRQFF	TGTGCCAGCAGTTACACAACAGGGCCAAGGCAGTTCTTC
.	TRBV12-3/TRBV12-4	few	TRBJ1-2	CASSLRSAGGYTF	TGTGCCAGCAGTTTGCGATCTGCGGGAGGCTACACCTTC
.	TRBV20-1	once	TRBJ1-4	CSAIGTDNEKLFF	TGCAGTGCTATCGGGACTGATAATGAAAAACTGTTTTTT
.	TRBV7-2	many	TRBJ1-2	CASSFWGDGYTF	TGTGCCAGCAGCTTTTGGGGCGATGGCTACACCTTC
.	TRBV20-1	.	TRBJ2-5	CSARDALGSQETQYF	TGCAGTGCTAGAGATGCCCTGGGAAGCCAAGAGACCCAGTACTTC
.	TRBV28	few	TRBJ1-2	CASSSTRLGEQDYGYTF	TGTGCCAGCAGTTCCACTCGCCTGGGGGAACAGGACTATGGCTACACCTTC
.	TRBV6-5	once	TRBJ2-2	CANSQRVTGELFF	TGTGCCAACAGTCAGCGAGTCACCGGGGAGCTGTTTTTT
.	TRBV12-5	.	TRBJ1-1	CASGLNAGNTEAFF	TGTGCTAGTGGTTTGAATGCGGGGAACACTGAAGCTTTCTTT
.	TRBV12-3/TRBV12-4	few	TRBJ2-1	CASWALGDNYEQFF	TGTGCCAGCTGGGCCCTAGGAGACAATTATGAGCAGTTCTTC
TRBD2	TRBV7-2	many	TRBJ2-3	CASSFSGGVRDTQYF	TGTGCCAGCAGCTTTAGCGGGGGGGTCAGGGATACGCAGTATTTT